This entry lists 29 T cell receptor beta chains sequenced from one sample in a study of Tregs in tolerant kidney transplant recipients. Sequencing used immunoSEQ multiplex PCR; TCRdb keeps in-frame clones, though not all of them. The sample carries approximately 66,000 clones, 70% to 90% recorded once. The sequencing here drew on Tregs from blood, taken before the transplant. The source of these receptors is a human donor who received a combined kidney and bone marrow transplant.

This clone came up once. The V gene is TRBV11-2, the J gene TRBJ2-7; D possibly matches TRBD1 or TRBD2 (5 bases each). CDR1 and CDR2 (germline): SGHAT, FQNNGV. The CDR3 runs to 15 residues. V lost 2 bases to trimming and J lost 0 bases, with 11 bases between them. CDR3 in DNA: TGTGCCAGCAGCTTAAGGGACGCCGTCTCCTACGAGCAGTACTTC. Encoded protein: CASSLRDAVSYEQYF.

The rearrangement joins TRBV7-2 to TRBJ2-5; D gene ambiguous. This CDR3 spans 13 amino acids. V gave up 1 base and J gave up 4 bases, with 7 bases separating them. Germline CDR1 is SGHTA and CDR2 is FQGNSA. CDR3 region: CASSLDKRETQYF. The CDR3 bases are TGTGCCAGCAGCTTAGATAAGCGAGAGACCCAGTACTTC.

The chain joins TRBV6-1 to TRBJ2-7; 8 bases align to TRBD1. The germline gives CDR1 MNHNS, CDR2 SASEGT. This CDR3 is built from 12 residues. V lost 8 bases and J lost 7; bases outside the gene matches: 7. This CDR3 is CASGGRGREQYF. The CDR3 DNA is TGTGCCAGCGGTGGCAGGGGGCGTGAGCAGTACTTC.

The chain recombines TRBV9 with TRBJ1-2, with 9 bases that match TRBD1. The CDR3 runs 13 residues. J gave up 7 bases and V 0 bases, and 1 base lay outside the gene matches. In germline, CDR1 is SGDLS, CDR2 YYNGEE. The CDR3 DNA is TGTGCCAGCAGCGTAGGACAGGGGGGTGGCTACACCTTC. Translation: CASSVGQGGGYTF.

Written as DNA, the CDR3 is TGTGCCTGCAACAGGGGGCGGGGGACAGATACGCAGTATTTT. Amino acids: CACNRGRGTDTQYF. J is TRBJ2-3 and V is TRBV30, with TRBD1 identical over 9 bases. V shed 6 bases, J shed 3 bases, and the junction held 7 bases outside the gene matches. Per the germline V gene, CDR1 is GTSNPN and CDR2 is SVGIG (reference sequence). This CDR3 comprises 14 residues. Drawing the rest from reference TRBV30 and TRBJ2-3, the complete variable domain is SQTIHQWPATLVQPVGSPLSLECTVEGTSNPNLYWYRQAAGRGLQLLFYSVGIGQISSEVPQNLSASRPQDRQFILSSKKLLLSDSGFYLCACNRGRGTDTQYFGPGTRLTVL.

The table lists this clone with a count of one. V gene TRBV2 combines with J gene TRBJ2-3, with 11 bases aligning to TRBD2. The V and J ends lost 8 bases and 6 bases, in that order; junction bases with no gene match: 4. Germline-derived CDR1 and CDR2 are SNHLY and FYNNEI. The length of the CDR3 is 13 residues. CDR3 protein: CASQLAGVDTQYF. The CDR3 region has the DNA TGTGCCAGCCAACTAGCGGGAGTGGATACGCAGTATTTT.

The sample holds one count of this clone. The rearrangement uses TRBV6-6 and TRBJ2-1; the match to TRBD2 covers 10 bases. There are 13 residues in the CDR3. After removal of 6 bases from V and 10 bases from J, the junction contained 6 bases not matched to a gene. Germline V gene data show CDR1 as MNHNY and CDR2 as SVGAGI (reference sequence). DNA of the CDR3: TGTGCCAGCAGCGATACTAGCGGGGACGAGCAGTTCTTC. Amino acid sequence: CASSDTSGDEQFF.

As concerns this clone: In the same sample, other DNA sequences code for this CDR3. This chain uses TRBV2 with TRBJ2-1; TRBD1 matches at 9 bases. This CDR3 is built from 14 residues. V shed 7 bases and J 3 bases; nucleotides not matched to a gene: 4. The germline CDR1 and CDR2 sequences are SNHLY and FYNNEI. CDR3 in DNA: TGTGCCAGCAAGGACAGGGGCGACTACAATGAGCAGTTCTTC. Its translation: CASKDRGDYNEQFF.

The chain couples TRBV9 to TRBJ1-3, with D hard to call. CDR3 length: 13 residues. The germline V gene has CDR1 SGDLS and CDR2 YYNGEE. The V end lost 3 bases, the J end lost 1 base, and 5 bases lay between the germline ends. The CDR3 protein is CASSATSGNTIYF. DNA for the CDR3: TGTGCCAGCAGCGCAACGTCTGGAAACACCATATATTTT.

The genes are TRBV28 and TRBJ1-2, with 7 bases lining up with TRBD1. V gave up 5 bases and J gave up 5 bases; unmatched junction bases: 11. The germline gives CDR1 MDHEN, CDR2 SYDVKM. This CDR3 comprises 15 residues. This CDR3 is CASSPPQGQNYGYTF. CDR3 nucleotide sequence: TGTGCCAGCAGTCCTCCCCAGGGACAGAATTATGGCTACACCTTC.

The chain combines TRBV4-1 with TRBJ1-3; no clear D gene. Trimming cost V 3 bases and J 7 bases, with 10 bases left between them. The CDR3 sequence is 13 residues long. Germline V lookup: CDR1 MGHRA, CDR2 YSYEKL. DNA of the CDR3: TGCGCCAGCAGCCAGGGTCAGTACAACACCATATATTTT. This sequence encodes CASSQGQYNTIYF.

The chain employs TRBV7-2 and TRBJ2-2, with TRBD1 matching 12 bases. The germline CDR1 and CDR2 sequences are SGHTA and FQGNSA. Trimming cost V 0 bases and J 6 bases; bases outside gene matches: 5. The CDR3 runs 17 residues. The CDR3 DNA follows: TGTGCCAGCAGCTTAGCACCGGGGACAGGGGGCCCCGGGGAGCTGTTTTTT. As protein: CASSLAPGTGGPGELFF.

CDR3 DNA sequence: TGTGCCAGCTCACCTCCTTCCCAGAGTGAAGCTTTCTTT. Translation: CASSPPSQSEAFF. V is TRBV18 and J is TRBJ1-1; D not certain. Looked up from germline, CDR1 is KGHSH and CDR2 is LQKENI. The CDR3 extends over 13 amino acids. Trimming pared 3 bases from V and 7 bases from J, leaving 12 bases between.

The chain links TRBV18 to TRBJ2-6; D gene uncertain. Germline CDR1 KGHSH, CDR2 LQKENI. This CDR3 region has 15 residues. With 6 bases removed from V and 1 base from J, the gap between germline ends came to 10 bases. The CDR3 here is CASSPGVSGANVLTF. CDR3 coding DNA: TGTGCCAGCTCCCCTGGCGTTTCTGGGGCCAACGTCCTGACTTTC.

This chain uses TRBV5-4 with TRBJ2-5; weak D call: TRBD2 (6 bases). V gave up 4 bases and J gave up 4 bases, with 14 bases separating them. Germline V CDR1 and CDR2: SGHNT, YYREEE (reference sequence). The CDR3 is made up of 14 amino acids. CDR3 region: CASSGPGERETQYF. The CDR3 DNA is TGTGCCAGCAGCGGCCCGGGGGAGCGAGAGACCCAGTACTTC.

The chain is built from TRBV29-1 and TRBJ2-1; D may be TRBD1 (6 bases). Trimming shortened V by 7 bases and J by 8 bases, and 21 bases separated the two germline ends. CDR3 length: 14 amino acids. Per the germline V gene, CDR1 is SQVTM and CDR2 is ANQGSEA. The CDR3 coding sequence is TGCAGCGCATCGGGACACTTTCAAGGGGATGAGCAGTTCTTC. This codes for CSASGHFQGDEQFF.

The V and J genes are TRBV5-1 and TRBJ2-1; 8 bases fit TRBD1. The germline CDR1 and CDR2 sequences are SGHRS and YFSETQ. This CDR3 has 16 amino acids. Trimming cost V 3 bases and J 3 bases; bases outside gene matches: 8. In DNA, the CDR3 is TGCGCCAGCAGCTACATCACAACAGGGGGCTACAATGAGCAGTTCTTC. It encodes CASSYITTGGYNEQFF.

The chain has TRBV5-6 and TRBJ1-1; D unresolved. CDR3 length: 14 residues. Trimming shortened V by 1 base and J by 8 bases, and 15 bases separated the two germline ends. Per the germline V gene, CDR1 is SGHDT and CDR2 is YYEEEE. The CDR3 is CASSLFDRRREAFF. The CDR3 DNA follows: TGTGCCAGCAGCTTGTTCGACCGCCGCCGGGAAGCTTTCTTT.

A single count supports this clone. The rearrangement links TRBV19 to TRBJ1-5; TRBD1 matches at 11 bases. This CDR3 region has 17 residues. Trimming cost V 3 bases and J 2 bases; bases outside gene matches: 6. The V gene's germline CDR1 is LNHDA and CDR2 SQIVND (reference sequence). The CDR3 DNA sequence: TGTGCCAGTAGTATCAGGACAGGGGGCTTAGGCAATCAGCCCCAGCATTTT. Amino acids: CASSIRTGGLGNQPQHF. The full variable domain, its missing parts supplied by reference TRBV19 and TRBJ1-5, is DGGITQSPKYLFRKEGQNVTLSCEQNLNHDAMYWYRQDPGQGLRLIYYSQIVNDFQKGDIAEGYSVSREKKESFPLTVTSAQKNPTAFYLCASSIRTGGLGNQPQHFGDGTRLSIL.

The J gene is TRBJ2-1, the V gene TRBV6-1, with a possible D match to TRBD2 (6 bases). In germline, CDR1 is MNHNS, CDR2 SASEGT. This CDR3 region has 15 residues. V was trimmed by 6 bases and J by 5 bases, leaving 17 bases between them. DNA for the CDR3: TGTGCCAGCAGCCGGGACTCGGAATCCCACAATGAGCAGTTCTTC. Translating gives CASSRDSESHNEQFF.

The chain has TRBV6-6 and TRBJ2-7; possible D gene TRBD2, 6 bases. Germline V CDR1 and CDR2: MNHNY, SVGAGI (reference sequence). This CDR3 contains 13 residues. V shed 6 bases and J shed 5 bases, with 14 bases lying between them. CDR3 protein: CASSTLRGNEQYF. The CDR3 nucleotides are TGTGCCAGCAGCACTCTCCGGGGGAACGAGCAGTACTTC.

V gene TRBV5-1 combines with J gene TRBJ2-3; D might be TRBD2 (5 bases). The CDR3 runs to 16 residues. Germline V lookup: CDR1 SGHRS, CDR2 YFSETQ. V shed 0 bases and J shed 4 bases, with 15 bases lying between them. The CDR3 sequence is CASSLAHQLAADTQYF. CDR3 DNA sequence: TGCGCCAGCAGCTTGGCCCACCAGCTAGCAGCAGATACGCAGTATTTT. Based on the CDR3 plus reference TRBV5-1 and TRBJ2-3, the full variable domain is KAGVTQTPRYLIKTRGQQVTLSCSPISGHRSVSWYQQTPGQGLQFLFEYFSETQRNKGNFPGRFSGRQFSNSRSEMNVSTLELGDSALYLCASSLAHQLAADTQYFGPGTRLTVL.

The J gene is TRBJ1-5, the V gene TRBV5-1; 8 nucleotides match TRBD1. CDR3 length: 14 amino acids. The V and J ends lost 4 bases and 9 bases, in that order; junction bases with no gene match: 9. Per germline, CDR1 SGHRS and CDR2 YFSETQ. CDR3: CASSPEGQDSPQHF. The CDR3 region has the DNA TGCGCCAGCAGCCCGGAGGGACAGGACTCGCCCCAGCATTTT.

This chain connects TRBV9 to TRBJ2-1, with 7 nucleotides matching TRBD1. The CDR3 spans 13 residues. In germline, CDR1 is SGDLS, CDR2 YYNGEE. The trim removed 3 bases at V and 7 bases at J, leaving 4 bases unmatched. CDR3 amino acids: CASSEGRGNEQFF. CDR3 DNA: TGTGCCAGCAGCGAGGGCAGGGGGAATGAGCAGTTCTTC.

The chain couples TRBV6-4 to TRBJ2-6, with TRBD1 matching 10 bases. The CDR3 sequence is 17 residues long. The ends lost 8 bases at V and 3 bases at J; junction bases unmatched: 10. From germline, CDR1 is MRHNA and CDR2 SNTAGT. In nucleotides, the CDR3 is TGTGCCAGCTCGAAGACAGGGGGCAACAGTGGGGCCAACGTCCTGACTTTC. Translating it yields CASSKTGGNSGANVLTF.

The table lists this clone with a count of one. The chain combines TRBV19 with TRBJ1-6; D possibly corresponds to TRBD1 (6 bases). V was clipped by 6 bases and J by 12 bases, with 24 bases between them. CDR1 and CDR2 from the germline V gene are LNHDA and SQIVND (reference sequence). The CDR3 sequence is 16 residues long. Here the CDR3 reads CASRLRTVAGTVPLHF. The CDR3 DNA follows: TGTGCCAGTAGACTCAGGACAGTGGCGGGGACCGTACCCCTCCACTTT.

The chain is built from TRBV6-5 and TRBJ1-1; no reliable D call. Germline CDR1 is MNHEY and CDR2 is SVGAGI. The CDR3 runs to 16 residues. The V end lost 0 bases, the J end lost 1 base, and 12 bases lay between the germline ends. CDR3 loop: CASSYSPRSGNTEAFF. The CDR3 coding sequence is TGTGCCAGCAGTTACTCGCCCCGTTCTGGGAACACTGAAGCTTTCTTT.

The chain is built from TRBV7-2 and TRBJ1-5, with TRBD1 matching 7 bases. The V gene end was trimmed by 4 bases and the J gene end by 2 bases; junction bases not matched to a gene: 5. The length of the CDR3 is 15 residues. CDR1 SGHTA and CDR2 FQGNSA come from the germline V gene. For the CDR3, the DNA is TGTGCCAGCAGCTCCAGGGGGGCTGGCAATCAGCCCCAGCATTTT. Translating gives CASSSRGAGNQPQHF.

This clone ranks as medium-sized. The chain joins TRBV2 to TRBJ2-1, with 13 bases lining up with TRBD2. The CDR3 extends over 15 amino acids. The ends lost 7 bases at V and 7 bases at J; junction bases unmatched: 7. Germline loops: CDR1 SNHLY, CDR2 FYNNEI. CDR3 sequence reads: CASTLPGLAGNEQFF. The CDR3 DNA reads as TGTGCCAGCACCCTCCCGGGACTAGCGGGAAATGAGCAGTTCTTC.